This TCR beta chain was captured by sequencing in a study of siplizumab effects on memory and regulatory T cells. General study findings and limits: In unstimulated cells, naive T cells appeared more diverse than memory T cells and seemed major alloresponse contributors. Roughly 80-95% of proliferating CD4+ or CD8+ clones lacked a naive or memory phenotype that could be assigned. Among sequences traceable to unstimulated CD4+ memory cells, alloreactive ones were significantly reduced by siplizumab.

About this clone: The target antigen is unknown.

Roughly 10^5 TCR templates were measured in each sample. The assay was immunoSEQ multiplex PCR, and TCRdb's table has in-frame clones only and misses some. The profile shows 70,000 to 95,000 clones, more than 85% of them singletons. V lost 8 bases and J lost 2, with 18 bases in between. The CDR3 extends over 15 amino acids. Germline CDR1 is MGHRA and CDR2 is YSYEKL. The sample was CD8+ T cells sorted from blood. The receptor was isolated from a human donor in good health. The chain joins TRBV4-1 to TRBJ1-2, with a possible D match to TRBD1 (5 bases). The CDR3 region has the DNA TGCGCCAGCTTAGGGACCCGGCAGGACAACTATGGCTACACCTTC. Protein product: CASLGTRQDNYGYTF.